This TCR beta chain was sequenced during a study of blood T cell repertoires in COVID-19 (dated by TCRdb to 2019 to 2021). Notes on the research overall: The collaborator samples originated in the United States, Italy and Spain and spanned the acute and convalescent phases of COVID-19. The prospective study material was composed of cDNA or gDNA derived from T cells, B-cell-depleted T cells, or PBMCs. Deeply sampled blood TCRbeta repertoires from subjects exposed to, actively infected with, or recovered from COVID-19 were included in the dataset. The repertoires were released in a freely available public database intended as a resource for research on the immune response to SARS-CoV-2. Samples came from the ongoing ImmuneRACE study (first 160 participants) plus 1,254 subjects from 6 global collaborators. Nearly every sample came with metadata listing a de-identified subject ID, COVID-19 status, age in years and sex. Where HLA class I and class II types were available, the types were taken from metadata supplied by the sample provider, not from assay-based typing.

In the germline V gene, CDR1 corresponds to MGHDK and CDR2 to SYGVNS. Spanning cysteine to phenylalanine, the CDR3 consists of 14 amino acids. CDR3 DNA is the only sequence kept; it has 42 bases, read in frame from the first base. Unmatched junction bases come to 8, with V trimmed by 3 bases and J by 7 bases. TCRbeta CDR3 regions were amplified from genomic DNA by means of the immunoSEQ Assay, a bias-controlled multiplex PCR. The original pipeline was this. Within the assay, amplification of reference gene primers was used to estimate how many nucleated cells each sample contained. Sequence reads were collapsed and filtered to measure the absolute abundance of every unique TCRbeta CDR3 rearrangement. For each sample, productive Simpson clonality was calculated by taking the square root of Simpson's diversity index across productive rearrangements. This is the immuneACCESS table as TCRdb keeps it, with only in-frame sequences that have V and J called. A part of the clones is gone; compared with another copy, unresolved V genes explain less than half, and the rest is unexplained. V and J calls and clone size are copied from that table; D and trimming were computed from the DNA. Across this sample there are 59,000 or so clones, with approximately 87% seen only once. The ten top clones hold less than 6% of the sample.

This clone was recorded once. Its target antigen remains unknown. Per-nucleotide qualities are absent, and no much larger clonotype sits a single base away. What the authors observed across the whole study: The amount of clinical and demographic metadata varied by source and participant and was provided uncurated.

Each collaborating institution followed its own protocols to collect whole blood in K2EDTA tubes. For TCRbeta analysis, collaborators shipped samples in one of three forms: frozen whole blood, isolated PBMCs, or DNA extracted from either of those sample types. The specimen was peripheral blood. The sequence derives from a human donor in a cohort sampled during active COVID-19. The rearranged chain carries TRBV25-1 and TRBJ1-1; TRBD1 aligns with 7 central bases. In nucleotide form, the sequence is TGTGCCAGCAGTGATTCTACAGGGGTTTATGAAGCTTTCTTT. Translated, it reads CASSDSTGVYEAFF.